The 25 T cell receptor beta chains below come from one sample, sequenced in a study of identifying expanded T cells in peripheral blood. Sequencing was performed with immunoSEQ multiplex PCR; in TCRdb, only in-frame clones are kept and a portion is missing. The data show around 130,000 clones, 86% seen once. The sample was blood. The receptor source for this set is a person aged 18 to 69 in good health.

The V gene is TRBV10-2, the J gene TRBJ2-7; D is perhaps TRBD1 or TRBD2 (5 bases each). With 0 bases removed from V and 0 bases from J, the gap between germline ends came to 12 bases. Germline CDR1 WSHSY, CDR2 SAAADI. The CDR3 is 16 amino acids. This CDR3 is CASSESTGGSSYEQYF. CDR3 bases: TGCGCCAGCAGTGAGTCGACTGGGGGAAGCTCCTACGAGCAGTACTTC.

This clone has more than one count but fewer than ten. The CDR3 DNA reads as TGCGCCAGCAGCTTGGAAGGGCGACGGAACACCGGGGAGCTGTTTTTT. Translating gives CASSLEGRRNTGELFF. J is TRBJ2-2 and V is TRBV5-1; D is unclear. The V gene's germline CDR1 is SGHRS and CDR2 YFSETQ. This CDR3 is built from 16 residues. V shed 0 bases and J shed 1 base, with 10 bases lying between them.

The gene calls are TRBV11-2 and TRBJ2-1, with 10 positions matching TRBD2. The germline gives CDR1 SGHAT, CDR2 FQNNGV. V gave up 1 base and J gave up 10 bases; unmatched junction bases: 10. The CDR3 consists of 16 residues. For the CDR3, the DNA is TGTGCCAGCAGCTTAGCGGCTAGCGGGGGCATCGCGGAGCAGTTCTTC. As protein: CASSLAASGGIAEQFF. The full variable domain, in which reference TRBV11-2 and TRBJ2-1 provide the parts outside the CDR3, is EAGVAQSPRYKIIEKRQSVAFWCNPISGHATLYWYQQILGQGPKLLIQFQNNGVVDDSQLPKDRFSAERLKGVDSTLKIQPAKLEDSAVYLCASSLAASGGIAEQFFGPGTRLTVL.

This clone occurred a few times. The chain recombines TRBV4-2 with TRBJ1-2; maybe TRBD1 (6 bases). V was trimmed by 10 bases and J by 0 bases, leaving 15 bases between them. Looked up from germline, CDR1 is LGHNA and CDR2 is YNFKEQ. CDR3 length: 14 amino acids. CDR3 nucleotides: TGTGCCACCAATGCCGGGGGCGCTAACTATGGCTACACCTTC. The encoded protein is CATNAGGANYGYTF.

The genes are TRBV6-1 and TRBJ2-7; D may be TRBD2 (6 bases). V was cut by 8 bases and J by 2 bases, with 19 bases left in between. Per germline, CDR1 MNHNS and CDR2 SASEGT. The CDR3 contains 15 residues. CDR3 loop: CASDPGANGAYEQYF. In DNA, the CDR3 is TGTGCCAGCGATCCGGGAGCCAACGGCGCCTACGAGCAGTACTTC.

The chain is built from TRBV19 and TRBJ2-2; D gene uncertain. V dropped 3 bases and J dropped 4 bases, with 9 bases sitting between them. CDR3 length: 14 amino acids. Germline V gives CDR1 LNHDA, CDR2 SQIVND (reference sequence). Here the CDR3 reads CASSIRQVTGELFF. CDR3 sequence (DNA): TGTGCCAGTAGTATCAGGCAAGTCACCGGGGAGCTGTTTTTT. Looking up the rest from reference TRBV19 and TRBJ2-2 gives the full variable domain: DGGITQSPKYLFRKEGQNVTLSCEQNLNHDAMYWYRQDPGQGLRLIYYSQIVNDFQKGDIAEGYSVSREKKESFPLTVTSAQKNPTAFYLCASSIRQVTGELFFGEGSRLTVL.

This chain connects TRBV5-1 to TRBJ2-7; 7 positions agree with TRBD2. V dropped 0 bases and J dropped 11; count of bases not matched to a gene: 11. The CDR3 is 14 amino acids. CDR1 is SGHRS and CDR2 is YFSETQ in the germline V gene. CDR3 nucleotides: TGCGCCAGCAGCTTGGAGTGGGGCGGGAGTAAAAAGTACTTC. Translation gives CASSLEWGGSKKYF.

This clone was detected only a few times. The gene calls are TRBV5-1 and TRBJ1-2; D is unresolved. The V end was cut by 6 bases, the J end by 3 bases, with 21 bases between. The CDR3 length is 16 residues. Germline CDR1 is SGHRS and CDR2 is YFSETQ. The CDR3 region is CASKEQPGWVYYGYTF. CDR3 coding DNA: TGCGCCAGCAAAGAACAGCCCGGCTGGGTTTACTATGGCTACACCTTC.

The rearrangement uses TRBV4-1 and TRBJ1-4, with D unclear. V lost 0 bases to trimming and J lost 5 bases, with 16 bases between them. CDR3 length: 17 residues. Per the germline V gene, CDR1 is MGHRA and CDR2 is YSYEKL. CDR3 sequence (DNA): TGCGCCAGCAGCCAAGATTGGTTTCGGACGGGAAATGAAAAACTGTTTTTT. It codes for CASSQDWFRTGNEKLFF.

The chain employs TRBV7-9 and TRBJ2-7; the D is unclear. Germline V gives CDR1 SEHNR, CDR2 FQNEAQ (reference sequence). This CDR3 is 15 amino acids long. Trimming pared 3 bases from V and 2 bases from J, leaving 14 bases between. In nucleotides, the CDR3 is TGTGCCAGCAGCTTCGCGGCAGGACGGACCTACGAGCAGTACTTC. It codes for CASSFAAGRTYEQYF.

The CDR3 is CASSSRRESYEQYF. CDR3 in DNA: TGTGCCAGCAGCTCCCGACGGGAAAGCTACGAGCAGTACTTC. The chain employs TRBV7-2 and TRBJ2-7; D is perhaps TRBD2 (5 bases). The CDR3 loop spans 14 amino acids. Germline V gene data show CDR1 as SGHTA and CDR2 as FQGNSA. Trimming pared 4 bases from V and 3 bases from J, leaving 13 bases between.

CDR3: CASSLSSGAQYF. The CDR3 DNA reads TGTGCCAGCAGCTTATCGAGTGGGGCGCAGTATTTT. The chain uses TRBV7-9 and TRBJ2-3; D remains ambiguous. CDR1 is SEHNR, CDR2 FQNEAQ, per germline (reference sequence). The CDR3 spans 12 residues. Trimming took off 2 bases at V and 10 bases at J, with 10 bases between the two ends.

The chain employs TRBV7-7 and TRBJ2-5; D gene uncertain. Trimming cost V 0 bases and J 4 bases, with 6 bases left between them. The length of the CDR3 is 13 residues. The germline V gene has CDR1 SSHAT and CDR2 FNYEAQ (reference sequence). The CDR3 protein is CASSLASTETQYF. In DNA, the CDR3 is TGTGCCAGCAGCTTAGCTAGCACAGAGACCCAGTACTTC. The whole variable domain, filled in from reference TRBV7-7 and TRBJ2-5, reads GAGVSQSPRYKVTKRGQDVTLRCDPISSHATLYWYQQALGQGPEFLTYFNYEAQPDKSGLPSDRFSAERPEGSISTLTIQRTEQRDSAMYRCASSLASTETQYFGPGTRLLVL.

The chain is built from TRBV7-3 and TRBJ2-2; D remains ambiguous. Deletions cut 4 bases from V and 1 base from J, with 7 bases between. The CDR3 totals 14 residues. Germline V gives CDR1 SGHTA, CDR2 FQGTGA. CDR3 nucleotides: TGTGCCAGCAGCTCGAACAGGAACACCGGGGAGCTGTTTTTT. Encoded protein: CASSSNRNTGELFF.

V usage is TRBV2 and J usage is TRBJ2-1; no firm D call. The germline V and J ends were trimmed by 3 bases and 4 bases, with 7 bases remaining between them. The CDR3 totals 13 residues. Germline values: CDR1 SNHLY, CDR2 FYNNEI. CDR3 residues: CASSERLYNEQFF. CDR3 in DNA: TGTGCCAGCAGTGAGAGGCTTTACAATGAGCAGTTCTTC.

The J gene is TRBJ2-7, the V gene TRBV23-1; unclear D gene. TRBV23-1 is recorded as an ORF, its role being uncertain. V lost 8 bases to trimming and J lost 6 bases, with 20 bases between them. This CDR3 spans 14 amino acids. The CDR3, as DNA: TGCGCCAGCGGAAGACCGGGCCCTACGGGCGAGCAGTACTTC. Translating gives CASGRPGPTGEQYF.

The V gene is TRBV7-9, the J gene TRBJ1-2; 7 bases fit TRBD1. The V and J ends lost 5 bases and 7 bases, in that order; junction bases with no gene match: 10. Germline V lookup: CDR1 SEHNR, CDR2 FQNEAQ (reference sequence). This CDR3 comprises 14 residues. CDR3 protein: CASSVGGGMAGYTF. Here the CDR3 DNA reads TGTGCCAGCAGCGTGGGAGGGGGCATGGCTGGCTACACCTTC.

V gene TRBV2 combines with J gene TRBJ2-7; TRBD2 agrees at 12 bases. J lost 2 bases, V lost 6 bases, and 2 bases had no gene match. This CDR3 contains 14 residues. The germline CDR1 and CDR2 sequences are SNHLY and FYNNEI. The CDR3 nucleotides are TGTGCCAGCAGGAGACTAGCGGGGGCCTACGAGCAGTACTTC. Amino acids: CASRRLAGAYEQYF.

The chain couples TRBV29-1 to TRBJ2-7; 10 nucleotides align to TRBD2. Germline V gives CDR1 SQVTM, CDR2 ANQGSEA. There are 14 residues in the CDR3. V shed 4 bases and J 0 bases; nucleotides not matched to a gene: 3. The CDR3, as DNA: TGCAGCGTTGTACTAGCGGGAAGCTCCTACGAGCAGTACTTC. Its protein is CSVVLAGSSYEQYF.

The chain recombines TRBV11-3 with TRBJ2-1, with 10 bases aligning to TRBD2. The trim removed 1 base at V and 7 bases at J, leaving 4 bases unmatched. Germline CDR1 and CDR2: SGHNT and YENEEA. CDR3 length: 15 residues. CDR3 in DNA: TGTGCCAGCAGCTTAGCCGGGACTAGCGTTAATGAGCAGTTCTTC. Translation: CASSLAGTSVNEQFF.

This chain connects TRBV27 to TRBJ2-2; D possibly matches TRBD1 or TRBD2 (5 bases each). This CDR3 is 14 amino acids long. Trimming stripped 6 bases from V and 7 bases from J, with 15 bases between. The V gene's germline CDR1 is MNHEY and CDR2 SMNVEV (reference sequence). The DNA for the CDR3 is TGTGCCAGCAGACCGGGACCCTTTATCGGGGAGCTGTTTTTT. It translates to CASRPGPFIGELFF.

V is TRBV29-1 and J is TRBJ2-7; possible D gene TRBD1, 6 bases. This CDR3 comprises 12 residues. Germline lookup yields CDR1 SQVTM and CDR2 ANQGSEA. The V end was cut by 4 bases, the J end by 6 bases, with 13 bases between. The CDR3 region has the DNA TGCAGCGTTGCTGGACAGTTCGGCGAGCAGTACTTC. Its translation: CSVAGQFGEQYF.

This chain uses TRBV28 with TRBJ2-7; 8 bases fit TRBD1. CDR1 and CDR2 (germline): MDHEN, SYDVKM. This CDR3 has 14 amino acids. J lost 2 bases, V lost 6 bases, and 6 bases had no gene match. CDR3 nucleotide sequence: TGTGCCAGCAGGTTCGACAGGGGCACCTACGAGCAGTACTTC. Its protein product is CASRFDRGTYEQYF.

The chain recombines TRBV11-3 with TRBJ2-1, with D perhaps TRBD2 (5 bases). The germline V gene encodes CDR1 SGHNT and CDR2 YENEEA. V lost 5 bases to trimming and J lost 0 bases, with 5 bases between them. This CDR3 region has 13 residues. The DNA for the CDR3 is TGTGCCAGCAGCGGGAGCTCCTACAATGAGCAGTTCTTC. It yields the protein CASSGSSYNEQFF.

This clone was seen a handful of times. The chain is built from TRBV4-2 and TRBJ1-4, with no clear D. V lost 3 bases and J 0 bases, leaving 5 bases between the germline ends. CDR1 is LGHNA, CDR2 YNFKEQ, per germline. CDR3 length equals 14 residues. The CDR3 bases are TGTGCCAGCAGCCAGATTACAACTAATGAAAAACTGTTTTTT. Protein product: CASSQITTNEKLFF.